A selection of T cell receptor beta chains follows, all from one sample in a study of blood T cell repertoires in COVID-19. Measured with immunoSEQ multiplex PCR; TCRdb has only the in-frame clones, and not every one. The table has about 100,000 clones, 90% to 95% seen once. Sequencing input: peripheral blood. The receptors come from a human donor in a cohort sampled during active COVID-19. CDR3s include the opening cysteine and the closing phenylalanine or tryptophan. Clone sizes are given selectively: once, few, many, or a class where the clone is expanded.

size: NA
V: TRBV7-9
CDR3: CASSLEGESYEQYF

size: few
V: TRBV6-5
CDR3: CASSYQRQTNTGELFF

size: NA
V: TRBV27
CDR3: CASSLPGSGYNEQFF

size: NA
V: TRBV25-1
CDR3: CASSDGQGGSYEQYF

size: NA
V: TRBV11-2
CDR3: CASSLSSSYEQYF

size: NA
V: TRBV9
CDR3: CASSEHDGDNEQFF

size: NA
V: TRBV25-1
CDR3: CASSEKGTGGAVYGYTF

size: NA
V: TRBV4-1
CDR3: CASSQELAGTNEQFF

size: NA
V: TRBV28
CDR3: CASSYHYEQYF

size: NA
V: TRBV5-4
CDR3: CASSRATSGRGSYEQYF

size: NA
V: TRBV19
CDR3: CASNPAGIWGTQYF

size: NA
V: TRBV2
CDR3: CAIGPDRASSYEQYF

size: NA
V: TRBV2
CDR3: CASSDGLETQYF

size: NA
V: TRBV9
CDR3: CASSVQGAGNTIYF

size: NA
V: TRBV19
CDR3: CASSIDGTAPMNTEAFF

size: NA
V: TRBV5-4
CDR3: CASSPRVEPPRHSPLHF

size: NA
V: TRBV4-3
CDR3: CASSPYTGTTVGYTF